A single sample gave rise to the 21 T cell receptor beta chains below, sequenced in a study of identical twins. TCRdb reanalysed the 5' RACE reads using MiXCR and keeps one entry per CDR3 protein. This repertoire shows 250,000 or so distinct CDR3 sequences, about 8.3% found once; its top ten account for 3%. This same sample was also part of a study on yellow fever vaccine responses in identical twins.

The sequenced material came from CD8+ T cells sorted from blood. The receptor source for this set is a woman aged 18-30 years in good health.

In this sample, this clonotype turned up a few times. In DNA, the CDR3 is TGTGCCAGCAACTATGGGCAGGGGCCCTACGAGCAGTACTTC. Amino acid sequence: CASNYGQGPYEQYF. The chain carries TRBV11-2 and TRBJ2-7; D may be TRBD1 (6 bases). This CDR3 is 14 amino acids long. The germline V gene has CDR1 SGHAT and CDR2 FQNNGV. V dropped 7 bases and J dropped 2 bases, with 15 bases sitting between them.

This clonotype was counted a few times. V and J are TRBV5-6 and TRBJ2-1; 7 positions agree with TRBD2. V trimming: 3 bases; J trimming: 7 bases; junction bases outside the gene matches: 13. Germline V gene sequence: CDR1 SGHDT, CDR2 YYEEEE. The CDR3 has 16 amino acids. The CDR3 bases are TGTGCCAGCAGCTCCCCGTCGAGCGGGATCTTTAATGAGCAGTTCTTC. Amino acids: CASSSPSSGIFNEQFF.

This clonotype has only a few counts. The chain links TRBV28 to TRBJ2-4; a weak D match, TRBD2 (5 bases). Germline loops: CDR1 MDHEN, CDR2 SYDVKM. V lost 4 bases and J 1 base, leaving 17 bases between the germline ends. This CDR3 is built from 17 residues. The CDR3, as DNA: TGTGCCAGCAGTTCCCAGGAGCCGGAGGTGGCCAAAAACATTCAGTACTTC. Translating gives CASSSQEPEVAKNIQYF.

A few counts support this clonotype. The CDR3: CASSLGASGGLSSYEQYF. The DNA for the CDR3 is TGTGCCAGCAGCCTTGGCGCTAGCGGGGGGTTGAGCTCCTACGAGCAGTACTTC. This chain links TRBV5-5 with TRBJ2-7; TRBD2 matches 11 bases. Losses at the gene ends were 4 bases for V and 0 bases for J; bases not matched to a gene: 12. This CDR3 region has 18 residues. Germline V CDR1 and CDR2: SGHKS, YYEKEE (reference sequence).

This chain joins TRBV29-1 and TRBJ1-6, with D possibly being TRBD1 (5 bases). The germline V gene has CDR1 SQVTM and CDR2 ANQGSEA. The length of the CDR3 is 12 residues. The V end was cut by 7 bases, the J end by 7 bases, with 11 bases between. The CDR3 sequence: CSAHRYNSPLHF. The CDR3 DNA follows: TGCAGCGCCCACAGGTACAATTCACCCCTCCACTTT.

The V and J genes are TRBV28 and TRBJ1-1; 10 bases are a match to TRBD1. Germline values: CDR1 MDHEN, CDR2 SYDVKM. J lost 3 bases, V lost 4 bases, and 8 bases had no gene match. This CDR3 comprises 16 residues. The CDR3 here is CASSSPGQGYHTEAFF. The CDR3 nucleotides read TGTGCCAGCAGTTCCCCGGGACAGGGGTATCACACTGAAGCTTTCTTT. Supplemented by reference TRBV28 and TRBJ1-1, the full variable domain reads DVKVTQSSRYLVKRTGEKVFLECVQDMDHENMFWYRQDPGLGLRLIYFSYDVKMKEKGDIPEGYSVSREKKERFSLILESASTNQTSMYLCASSSPGQGYHTEAFFGQGTRLTVV.

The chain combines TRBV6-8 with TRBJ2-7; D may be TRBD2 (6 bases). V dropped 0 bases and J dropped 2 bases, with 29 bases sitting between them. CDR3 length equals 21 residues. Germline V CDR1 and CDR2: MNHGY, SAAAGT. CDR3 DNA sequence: TGTGCCAGCAGTTACTCCTCCCGGACACCCCGTTGGGCTAGCGAGCCCTACGAGCAGTACTTC. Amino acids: CASSYSSRTPRWASEPYEQYF.

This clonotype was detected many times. The CDR3 region has the DNA TGTGCCAGCAGCCAAGGGGGGAACACTGAAGCTTTCTTT. Its protein product is CASSQGGNTEAFF. The chain couples TRBV16 to TRBJ1-1; weak D call: TRBD1 (5 bases). Germline V gene data show CDR1 as KGHSY and CDR2 as FQNENV. V was trimmed by 2 bases and J by 1 base, leaving 5 bases between them. This CDR3 contains 13 residues.

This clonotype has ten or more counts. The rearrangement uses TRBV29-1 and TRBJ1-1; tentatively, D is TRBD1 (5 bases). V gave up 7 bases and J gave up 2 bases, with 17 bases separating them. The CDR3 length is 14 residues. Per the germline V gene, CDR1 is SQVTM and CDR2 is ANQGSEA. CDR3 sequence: CSAQGAIGNTEAFF. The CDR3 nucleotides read TGCAGCGCGCAAGGGGCGATCGGAAACACTGAAGCTTTCTTT.

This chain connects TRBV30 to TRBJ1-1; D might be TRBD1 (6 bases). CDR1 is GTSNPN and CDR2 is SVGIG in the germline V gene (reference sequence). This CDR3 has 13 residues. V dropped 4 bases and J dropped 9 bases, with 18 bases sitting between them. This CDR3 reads CAWILGAGVQAFF. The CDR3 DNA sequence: TGTGCCTGGATACTGGGGGCTGGCGTTCAAGCTTTCTTT. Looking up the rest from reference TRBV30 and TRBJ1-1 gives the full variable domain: SQTIHQWPATLVQPVGSPLSLECTVEGTSNPNLYWYRQAAGRGLQLLFYSVGIGQISSEVPQNLSASRPQDRQFILSSKKLLLSDSGFYLCAWILGAGVQAFFGQGTRLTVV.

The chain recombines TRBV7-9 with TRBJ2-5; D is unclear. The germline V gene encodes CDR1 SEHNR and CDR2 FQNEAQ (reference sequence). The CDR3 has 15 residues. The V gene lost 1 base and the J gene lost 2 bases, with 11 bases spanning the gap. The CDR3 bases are TGTGCCAGCAGCTTAGGGCCTACCGTTCAAGAGACCCAGTACTTC. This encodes CASSLGPTVQETQYF.

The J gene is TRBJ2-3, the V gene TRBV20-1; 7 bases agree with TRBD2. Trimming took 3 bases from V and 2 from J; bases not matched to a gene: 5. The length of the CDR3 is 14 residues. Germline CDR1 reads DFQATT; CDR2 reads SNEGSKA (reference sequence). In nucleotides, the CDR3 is TGCAGTGCTAGGGGGGAGGGGAACACAGATACGCAGTATTTT. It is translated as CSARGEGNTDTQYF.

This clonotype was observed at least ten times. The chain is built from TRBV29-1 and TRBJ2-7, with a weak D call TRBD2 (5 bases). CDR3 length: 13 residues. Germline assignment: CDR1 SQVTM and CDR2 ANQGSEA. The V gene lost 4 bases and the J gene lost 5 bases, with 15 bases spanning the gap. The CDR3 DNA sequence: TGCAGCGTTGGTGAGGGCCTCGGAAACGAGCAGTACTTC. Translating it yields CSVGEGLGNEQYF.

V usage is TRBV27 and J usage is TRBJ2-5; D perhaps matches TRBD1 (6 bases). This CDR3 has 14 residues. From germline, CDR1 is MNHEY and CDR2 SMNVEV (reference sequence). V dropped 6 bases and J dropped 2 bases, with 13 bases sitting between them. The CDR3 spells CASRQGSIQETQYF. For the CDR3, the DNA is TGTGCCAGCAGACAGGGATCCATTCAAGAGACCCAGTACTTC.

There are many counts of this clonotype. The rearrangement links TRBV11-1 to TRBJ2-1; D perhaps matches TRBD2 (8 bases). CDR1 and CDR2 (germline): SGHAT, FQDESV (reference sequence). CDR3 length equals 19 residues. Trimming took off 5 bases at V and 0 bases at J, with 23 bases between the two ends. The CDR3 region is CASSIQQGLAGSSYNEQFF. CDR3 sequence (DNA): TGTGCCAGCAGCATCCAACAGGGGTTAGCGGGGAGCTCCTACAATGAGCAGTTCTTC.

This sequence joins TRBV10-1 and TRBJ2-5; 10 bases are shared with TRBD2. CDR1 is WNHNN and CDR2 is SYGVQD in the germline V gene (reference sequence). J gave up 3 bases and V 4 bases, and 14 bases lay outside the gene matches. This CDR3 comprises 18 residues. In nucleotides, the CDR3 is TGCGCCAGCAGTGGTGGGACCAGAGATCTAGCGGGAGAAGAGACCCAGTACTTC. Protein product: CASSGGTRDLAGEETQYF.

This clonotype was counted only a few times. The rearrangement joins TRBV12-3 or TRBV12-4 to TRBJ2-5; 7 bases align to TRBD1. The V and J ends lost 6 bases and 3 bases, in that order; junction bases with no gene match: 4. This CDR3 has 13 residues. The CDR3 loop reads CASSSTGEETQYF. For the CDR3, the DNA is TGTGCCAGCAGCAGTACAGGGGAAGAGACCCAGTACTTC.

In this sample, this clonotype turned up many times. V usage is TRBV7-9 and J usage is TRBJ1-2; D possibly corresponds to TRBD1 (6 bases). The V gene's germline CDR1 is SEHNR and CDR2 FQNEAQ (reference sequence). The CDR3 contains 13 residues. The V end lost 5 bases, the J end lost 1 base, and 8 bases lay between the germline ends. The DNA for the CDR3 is TGTGCCAGCAGCCCAGGGGTTAACTATGGCTACACCTTC. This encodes CASSPGVNYGYTF.

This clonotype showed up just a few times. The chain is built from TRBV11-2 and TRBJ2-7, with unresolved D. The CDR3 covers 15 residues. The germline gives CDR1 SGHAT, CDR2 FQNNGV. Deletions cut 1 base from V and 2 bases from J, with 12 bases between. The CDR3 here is CASSLVRYSPYEQYF. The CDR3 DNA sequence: TGTGCCAGCAGCTTAGTCCGCTATAGTCCCTACGAGCAGTACTTC.

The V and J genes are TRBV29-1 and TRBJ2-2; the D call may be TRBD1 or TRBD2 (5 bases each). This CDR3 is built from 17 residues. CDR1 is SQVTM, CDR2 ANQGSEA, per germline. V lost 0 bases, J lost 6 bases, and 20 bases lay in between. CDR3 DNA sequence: TGCAGCGTTGAAGAAATTCAGGGAAAAACTAGATCCGGGGAGCTGTTTTTT. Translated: CSVEEIQGKTRSGELFF.

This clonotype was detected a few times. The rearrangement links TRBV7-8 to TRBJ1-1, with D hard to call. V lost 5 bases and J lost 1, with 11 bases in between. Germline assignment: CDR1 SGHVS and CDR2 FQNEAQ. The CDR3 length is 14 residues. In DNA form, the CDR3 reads TGTGCCAGCAGCCTAATAGAGCAGAACACTGAAGCTTTCTTT. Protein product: CASSLIEQNTEAFF.